Below, 14 T cell receptor beta chains from the same sample are listed, as sequenced in a study of blood T cells in healthy people across ages. Then a second PCR, running about 6 to 12 cycles, was carried out with a sample-barcoded 5' primer and a J-beta primer mix. TCRdb ran MiXCR on the 5' RACE reads and lists one entry per CDR3 protein. The table shows about 680,000 distinct CDR3 sequences, with around 49% occurring only once. Sequencing input: blood. The receptors come from a woman aged 55-69 years in good health.

The V gene is TRBV20-1, the J gene TRBJ2-1; a possible D gene is TRBD1 (5 bases). The germline V gene has CDR1 DFQATT and CDR2 SNEGSKA (reference sequence). V dropped 2 bases and J dropped 3 bases, with 8 bases sitting between them. This CDR3 spans 13 amino acids. This CDR3 is CSARKGFYNEQFF. Here the CDR3 DNA reads TGCAGTGCTAGAAAGGGGTTCTACAATGAGCAGTTCTTC.

The chain has TRBV7-2 and TRBJ2-3; 14 bases match TRBD2. Germline V lookup: CDR1 SGHTA, CDR2 FQGNSA. The V and J ends lost 4 bases and 7 bases, in that order; junction bases with no gene match: 4. This CDR3 has 15 amino acids. The CDR3 region is CASSSGLAGAYTQYF. In nucleotides, the CDR3 is TGTGCCAGCAGCTCGGGACTAGCGGGAGCATATACGCAGTATTTT.

The chain combines TRBV5-1 with TRBJ1-1; D is perhaps TRBD1 (6 bases). CDR3 length: 15 amino acids. V lost 4 bases, J lost 6 bases, and 19 bases lay in between. In germline, CDR1 is SGHRS, CDR2 YFSETQ. This chain's CDR3 is CASSGMTRGTAEAFF. CDR3 DNA: TGCGCCAGCAGCGGGATGACCAGGGGTACGGCTGAAGCTTTCTTT.

The V and J genes are TRBV20-1 and TRBJ1-2; D remains ambiguous. This CDR3 is 9 amino acids long. V shed 3 bases and J shed 6 bases, with 2 bases lying between them. Germline V lookup: CDR1 DFQATT, CDR2 SNEGSKA (reference sequence). The CDR3 is CSASHGYTF. CDR3 bases: TGCAGTGCTAGTCATGGCTACACCTTC.

A few counts support this clonotype. The chain carries TRBV14 and TRBJ2-3; TRBD1 aligns across 8 bases. CDR1 and CDR2 from the germline V gene are SGHDN and FVKESK. V gave up 2 bases and J gave up 8 bases; unmatched junction bases: 0. The CDR3 runs to 12 residues. The CDR3 sequence is CASSQTGGTQYF. The CDR3 DNA is TGTGCCAGCAGCCAAACAGGGGGTACGCAGTATTTT.

There are a few counts of this clonotype. This chain joins TRBV7-2 and TRBJ2-2, with D hard to call. This CDR3 contains 14 residues. V was clipped by 9 bases and J by 7 bases, with 18 bases between them. Germline loops: CDR1 SGHTA, CDR2 FQGNSA. The CDR3 region has the DNA TGTGCCAGTAGGGAAGTAAGACTGAGCGGGGAGCTGTTTTTT. Protein: CASREVRLSGELFF.

This clonotype was found a few times. V usage is TRBV25-1 and J usage is TRBJ1-6; D is unresolved. The CDR3 spans 15 residues. V was shortened by 3 bases and J by 7 bases, with 13 bases between the two germline ends. CDR1 is MGHDK and CDR2 is SYGVNS in the germline V gene. The CDR3 nucleotides read TGTGCCAGCAGTGAGTCACGGGGAAACAATTCACCCCTCCACTTT. This gives the protein CASSESRGNNSPLHF.

V usage is TRBV12-3 or TRBV12-4 and J usage is TRBJ2-1; D is possibly TRBD1 or TRBD2 (5 bases each). This CDR3 is built from 15 residues. With 1 base removed from V and 3 bases from J, the gap between germline ends came to 10 bases. CDR3 region: CASSLVPGGYNEQFF. In nucleotides, the CDR3 is TGTGCCAGCAGTTTAGTTCCTGGGGGCTACAATGAGCAGTTCTTC.

The V call is TRBV20-1, the J call TRBJ2-3, with no clear D. The CDR3 runs 13 residues. Trimming cost V 3 bases and J 2 bases, with 9 bases left between them. Germline loops: CDR1 DFQATT, CDR2 SNEGSKA (reference sequence). CDR3 sequence: CSARGSPTDTQYF. The CDR3, as DNA: TGCAGTGCTAGGGGCTCCCCCACAGATACGCAGTATTTT.

This clonotype appeared a few times. The chain couples TRBV18 to TRBJ1-2; 8 bases fit TRBD1. This CDR3 contains 14 residues. Germline V gene sequence: CDR1 KGHSH, CDR2 LQKENI. The ends lost 6 bases at V and 3 bases at J; junction bases unmatched: 6. The DNA of the CDR3 is TGTGCCAGCTCCGCAGGGGGCTTGGACTATGGCTACACCTTC. This codes for CASSAGGLDYGYTF.

This clonotype has just a few counts. The chain combines TRBV20-1 with TRBJ1-2, with 8 bases lining up with TRBD1. The germline V gene encodes CDR1 DFQATT and CDR2 SNEGSKA (reference sequence). Losses at the gene ends were 3 bases for V and 3 bases for J; bases not matched to a gene: 6. This CDR3 is built from 14 residues. CDR3: CSASTGGQDYGYTF. CDR3 bases: TGCAGTGCTAGCACAGGGGGGCAGGACTATGGCTACACCTTC.

This rearrangement joins TRBV6-1 to TRBJ2-3, with 7 bases that match TRBD1. The CDR3 contains 17 residues. The V gene end was trimmed by 5 bases and the J gene end by 1 base; junction bases not matched to a gene: 12. CDR1 and CDR2 (germline): MNHNS, SASEGT. CDR3 amino acids: CASSPNPGGEGTDTQYF. As DNA, the CDR3 is TGTGCCAGCAGTCCTAATCCAGGGGGAGAGGGCACAGATACGCAGTATTTT.

This clonotype was seen only a few times. V gene TRBV4-2 combines with J gene TRBJ2-1; possibly TRBD1 for D (5 bases). The CDR3 length is 17 residues. Germline assignment: CDR1 LGHNA and CDR2 YNFKEQ. The germline V and J ends were trimmed by 1 base and 0 bases, with 13 bases remaining between them. CDR3 sequence: CASSQGQGKSSYNEQFF. In DNA form, the CDR3 reads TGTGCCAGCAGCCAAGGGCAGGGAAAGAGCTCCTACAATGAGCAGTTCTTC.

On this clonotype: Possible read error: a much larger clone is one base away. J is TRBJ2-5 and V is TRBV14; the D is unclear. There are 11 residues in the CDR3. The ends were cut back, 5 bases at V and 3 bases at J, with 4 bases in the middle. Per germline, CDR1 SGHDN and CDR2 FVKESK. As DNA, the CDR3 is TGTGCCAGCAGCAAGGAAGAGACCCAGTACTTC. This gives the protein CASSKEETQYF.